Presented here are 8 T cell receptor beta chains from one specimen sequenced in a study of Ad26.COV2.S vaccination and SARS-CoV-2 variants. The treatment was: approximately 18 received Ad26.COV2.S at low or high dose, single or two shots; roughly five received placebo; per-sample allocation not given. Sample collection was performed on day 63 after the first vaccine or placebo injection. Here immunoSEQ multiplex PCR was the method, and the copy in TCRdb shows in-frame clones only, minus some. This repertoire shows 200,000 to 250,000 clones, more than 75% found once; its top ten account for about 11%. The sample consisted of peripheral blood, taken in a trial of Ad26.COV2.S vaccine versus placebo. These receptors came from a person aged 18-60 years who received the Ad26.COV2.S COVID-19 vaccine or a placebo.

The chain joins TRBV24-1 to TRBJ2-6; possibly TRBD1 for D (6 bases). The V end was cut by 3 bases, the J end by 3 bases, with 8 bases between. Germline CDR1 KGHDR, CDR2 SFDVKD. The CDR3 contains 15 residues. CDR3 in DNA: TGTGCCACCAGTGATCCAGGGGTTGGGGCCAACGTCCTGACTTTC. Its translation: CATSDPGVGANVLTF.

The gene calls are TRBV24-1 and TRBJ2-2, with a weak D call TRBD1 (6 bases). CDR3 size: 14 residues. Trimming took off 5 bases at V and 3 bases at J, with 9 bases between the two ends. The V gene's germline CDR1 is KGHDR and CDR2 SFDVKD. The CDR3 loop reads CATSGNRDTGELFF. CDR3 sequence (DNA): TGTGCCACCAGTGGTAACAGGGACACCGGGGAGCTGTTTTTT.

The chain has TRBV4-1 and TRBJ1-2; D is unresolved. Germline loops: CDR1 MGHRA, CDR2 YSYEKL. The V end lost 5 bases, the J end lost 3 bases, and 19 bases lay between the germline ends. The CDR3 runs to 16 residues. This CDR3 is CASSTITPPRDYGYTF. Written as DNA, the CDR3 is TGCGCCAGCAGCACAATTACACCGCCGAGAGACTATGGCTACACCTTC.

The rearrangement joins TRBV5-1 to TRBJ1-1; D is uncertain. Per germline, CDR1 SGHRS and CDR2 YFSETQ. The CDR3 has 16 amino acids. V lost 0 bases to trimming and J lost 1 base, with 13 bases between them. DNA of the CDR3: TGCGCCAGCAGCTTGGATTGGAACAGCCGGAACACTGAAGCTTTCTTT. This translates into CASSLDWNSRNTEAFF.

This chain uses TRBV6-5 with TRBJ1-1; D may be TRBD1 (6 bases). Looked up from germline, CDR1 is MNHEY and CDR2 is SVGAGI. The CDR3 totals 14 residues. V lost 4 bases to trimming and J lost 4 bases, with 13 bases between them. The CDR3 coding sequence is TGTGCCAGCAGTTTCAAGGGGGAAAGCACTGAAGCTTTCTTT. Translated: CASSFKGESTEAFF.

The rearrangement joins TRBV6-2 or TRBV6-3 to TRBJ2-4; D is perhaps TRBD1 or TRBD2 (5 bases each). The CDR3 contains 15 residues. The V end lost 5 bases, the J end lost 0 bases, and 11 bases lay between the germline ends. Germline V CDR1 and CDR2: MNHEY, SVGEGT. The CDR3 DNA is TGTGCCAGCAGTGACAGCGGTCTAGCCAAAAACATTCAGTACTTC. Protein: CASSDSGLAKNIQYF.

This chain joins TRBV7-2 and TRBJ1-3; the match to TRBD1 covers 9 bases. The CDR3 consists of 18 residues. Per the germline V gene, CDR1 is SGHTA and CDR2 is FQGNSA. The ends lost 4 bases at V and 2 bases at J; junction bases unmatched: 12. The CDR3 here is CASSSRRMGQGAGNTIYF. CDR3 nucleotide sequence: TGTGCCAGCAGCTCGCGGCGGATGGGACAGGGAGCTGGAAACACCATATATTTT.

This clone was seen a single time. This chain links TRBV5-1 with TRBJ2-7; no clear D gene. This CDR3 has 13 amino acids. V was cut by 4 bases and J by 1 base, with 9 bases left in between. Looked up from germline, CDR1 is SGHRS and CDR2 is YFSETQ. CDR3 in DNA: TGCGCCAGCAGCAGGGTGAGTTCCTACGAGCAGTACTTC. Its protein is CASSRVSSYEQYF.